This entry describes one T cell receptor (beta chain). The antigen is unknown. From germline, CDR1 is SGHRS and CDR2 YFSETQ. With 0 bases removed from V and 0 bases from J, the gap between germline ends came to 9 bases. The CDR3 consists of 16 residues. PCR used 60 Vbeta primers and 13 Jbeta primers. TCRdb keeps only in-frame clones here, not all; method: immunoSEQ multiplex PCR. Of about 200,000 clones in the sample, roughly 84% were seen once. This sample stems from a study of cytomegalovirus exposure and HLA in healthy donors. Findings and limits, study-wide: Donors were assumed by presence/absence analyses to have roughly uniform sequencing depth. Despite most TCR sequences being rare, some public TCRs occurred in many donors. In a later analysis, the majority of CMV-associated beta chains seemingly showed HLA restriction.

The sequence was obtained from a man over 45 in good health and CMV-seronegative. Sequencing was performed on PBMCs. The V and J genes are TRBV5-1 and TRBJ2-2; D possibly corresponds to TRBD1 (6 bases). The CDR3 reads CASSLARTANTGELFF. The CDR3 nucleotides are TGCGCCAGCAGCTTGGCCAGGACAGCGAACACCGGGGAGCTGTTTTTT.